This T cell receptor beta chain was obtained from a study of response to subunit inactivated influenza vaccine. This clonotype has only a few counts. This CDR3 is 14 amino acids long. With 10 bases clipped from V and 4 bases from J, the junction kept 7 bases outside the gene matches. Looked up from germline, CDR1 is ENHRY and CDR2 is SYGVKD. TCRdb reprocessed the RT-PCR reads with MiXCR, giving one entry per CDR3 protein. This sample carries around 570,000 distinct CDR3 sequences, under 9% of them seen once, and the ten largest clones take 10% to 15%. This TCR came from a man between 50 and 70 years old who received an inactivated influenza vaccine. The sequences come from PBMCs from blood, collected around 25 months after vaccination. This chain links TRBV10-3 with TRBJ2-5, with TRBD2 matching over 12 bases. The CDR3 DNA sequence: TGTGCCACGCAGGGGGGACTAGCGGGAGAGACCCAGTACTTC. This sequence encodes CATQGGLAGETQYF.